Listed here are 32 T cell receptor beta chains from one sample, sequenced in a study of shared clonotypes between healthy human individuals. Method: immunoSEQ multiplex PCR; TCRdb's copy keeps in-frame clones and lacks some. The table has 2 million to 2.5 million clones, roughly 93% seen once. Sample: naive CD4+ T cells from PBMCs. The subset was: CD45RA+ positively selected. These receptors came from a man aged 18 to 29 in good health. Some clones in this sample may be carry-over from other donors' samples.

In regard to this clone: Additional DNA sequences in this sample encode the identical CDR3. This rearrangement joins TRBV7-9 to TRBJ1-5, with unresolved D. Germline V gene lookup returns CDR1 SEHNR and CDR2 FQNEAQ (reference sequence). V gave up 4 bases and J gave up 6 bases, with 7 bases separating them. The CDR3 is 12 residues long. The CDR3 region is CASSSDSQPQHF. CDR3 DNA sequence: TGTGCCAGCAGCTCCGACTCTCAGCCCCAGCATTTT. The variable domain in full, with the rest retrieved from reference TRBV7-9 and TRBJ1-5, is DTGVSQNPRHKITKRGQNVTFRCDPISEHNRLYWYRQTLGQGPEFLTYFQNEAQLEKSRLLSDRFSAERPKGSFSTLEIQRTEQGDSAMYLCASSSDSQPQHFGDGTRLSIL.

Concerning this clone itself: The sample holds other DNA sequences that translate to the same CDR3. The chain combines TRBV28 with TRBJ1-5; D possibly corresponds to TRBD1 (5 bases). V was cut by 5 bases and J by 2 bases, with 13 bases left in between. Germline CDR1 and CDR2: MDHEN and SYDVKM. This CDR3 has 15 amino acids. CDR3 sequence (DNA): TGTGCCAGCAGTCTCACCGGAGGGGGCAATCAGCCCCAGCATTTT. This sequence encodes CASSLTGGGNQPQHF. The full variable domain, with the rest looked up from reference TRBV28 and TRBJ1-5, is DVKVTQSSRYLVKRTGEKVFLECVQDMDHENMFWYRQDPGLGLRLIYFSYDVKMKEKGDIPEGYSVSREKKERFSLILESASTNQTSMYLCASSLTGGGNQPQHFGDGTRLSIL.

The chain combines TRBV5-4 with TRBJ2-2, with D uncertain. The CDR3 runs to 14 residues. Germline lookup yields CDR1 SGHNT and CDR2 YYREEE (reference sequence). Trimming removed 7 bases from V and 0 bases from J, with 10 bases in between. The CDR3 region is CASQARANTGELFF. In DNA, the CDR3 is TGTGCCAGCCAGGCTAGGGCGAACACCGGGGAGCTGTTTTTT.

The V and J genes are TRBV7-2 and TRBJ2-5, with 7 bases aligning to TRBD1. Germline CDR1 and CDR2: SGHTA and FQGNSA. The CDR3 covers 14 residues. V was pared by 6 bases and J by 5 bases, with 9 bases of the junction left unmatched. DNA for the CDR3: TGTGCCAGCAGTCGAGGACAGGCCCCTGAGACCCAGTACTTC. Protein product: CASSRGQAPETQYF.

The chain couples TRBV10-3 to TRBJ2-7; D may correspond to TRBD1 or TRBD2 (5 bases each). The CDR3 runs to 13 residues. Trimming shortened V by 5 bases and J by 13 bases, and 21 bases separated the two germline ends. CDR1 and CDR2 from the germline V gene are ENHRY and SYGVKD. Written as DNA, the CDR3 is TGTGCCATCAGTTCAACTGGGGGAGAGGCTATATACTTC. Translated: CAISSTGGEAIYF.

This clone came up once. The CDR3 nucleotides read TGTGCCAGCAGCTTAGCGGCTAGCTACGAGCAGTACTTC. Protein sequence: CASSLAASYEQYF. The chain links TRBV7-6 to TRBJ2-7; D remains unclear. Trimming took 0 bases from V and 3 from J, leaving 6 bases between them. The CDR3 runs 13 residues. Germline V gives CDR1 SGHVS, CDR2 FNYEAQ.

The chain couples TRBV11-2 to TRBJ2-7; tentatively, D is TRBD1 or TRBD2 (5 bases each). V lost 4 bases to trimming and J lost 6 bases, with 13 bases between them. The length of the CDR3 is 13 residues. Germline CDR1 SGHAT, CDR2 FQNNGV. DNA for the CDR3: TGTGCCAGCAGCTCCCCTAAGAGGGGCGAGCAGTACTTC. Its translation: CASSSPKRGEQYF.

The chain combines TRBV7-3 with TRBJ2-2; 8 bases align to TRBD2. Trimming cost V 5 bases and J 2 bases; bases outside gene matches: 4. The CDR3 is 15 residues long. Germline V gene data show CDR1 as SGHTA and CDR2 as FQGTGA. The CDR3 here is CASSVTSGNTGELFF. CDR3 nucleotides: TGTGCCAGCAGCGTTACTAGCGGAAACACCGGGGAGCTGTTTTTT.

This clone was seen a single time. The V gene is TRBV5-1, the J gene TRBJ1-4; 9 nucleotides line up with TRBD1. The V segment lost 0 bases and the J segment 8 bases; nucleotides outside the gene matches: 5. Germline CDR1 reads SGHRS; CDR2 reads YFSETQ. This CDR3 contains 15 residues. CDR3 sequence: CASSLGGQGTEKLFF. The CDR3 coding sequence is TGCGCCAGCAGCTTGGGGGGACAGGGAACCGAAAAACTGTTTTTT.

V is TRBV4-3 and J is TRBJ1-2; 10 positions agree with TRBD1. Germline trimming cut 0 bases from V and 1 base from J; bases unmatched to any gene: 2. The CDR3 length is 16 residues. Per germline, CDR1 LGHNA and CDR2 YSLEER. In DNA form, the CDR3 reads TGCGCCAGCAGCCAAGATGGGGACAGGGGTAACTATGGCTACACCTTC. This encodes CASSQDGDRGNYGYTF.

Details on this clone: The sample holds other DNA sequences that translate to the same CDR3. V gene TRBV30 combines with J gene TRBJ1-5; D call uncertain. This CDR3 spans 13 amino acids. Trimming took 0 bases from V and 0 from J, leaving 3 bases between them. From germline, CDR1 is GTSNPN and CDR2 SVGIG (reference sequence). CDR3 nucleotides: TGTGCCTGGAGTGTACGTAGCAATCAGCCCCAGCATTTT. It yields the protein CAWSVRSNQPQHF.

The chain links TRBV7-9 to TRBJ2-5; TRBD1 aligns across 8 bases. Germline CDR1 is SEHNR and CDR2 is FQNEAQ (reference sequence). The CDR3 runs to 16 residues. After removal of 4 bases from V and 4 bases from J, the junction contained 11 bases not matched to a gene. CDR3 nucleotide sequence: TGTGCCAGCAGCTCGTTAAGATCAGGGGGCCCAGAGACCCAGTACTTC. Protein product: CASSSLRSGGPETQYF.

J is TRBJ2-5 and V is TRBV5-1; no clear D gene. The ends were cut back, 2 bases at V and 5 bases at J, with 10 bases in the middle. The CDR3 contains 13 residues. Germline assignment: CDR1 SGHRS and CDR2 YFSETQ. The CDR3 here is CASSLHPAETQYF. The DNA for the CDR3 is TGCGCCAGCAGCTTACACCCCGCTGAGACCCAGTACTTC.

The V call is TRBV18, the J call TRBJ2-3; no definite D call. This CDR3 has 13 residues. V was clipped by 6 bases and J by 6 bases, with 13 bases between them. The V gene's germline CDR1 is KGHSH and CDR2 LQKENI. The CDR3 DNA follows: TGTGCCAGCTCCTCCAGCGTCGGGGATACGCAGTATTTT. This translates into CASSSSVGDTQYF. The whole variable domain, remainder taken from reference TRBV18 and TRBJ2-3, is NAGVMQNPRHLVRRRGQEARLRCSPMKGHSHVYWYRQLPEEGLKFMVYLQKENIIDESGMPKERFSAEFPKEGPSILRIQQVVRGDSAAYFCASSSSVGDTQYFGPGTRLTVL.

The chain has TRBV18 and TRBJ1-2; no clear D gene. The V gene lost 2 bases and the J gene lost 4 bases, with 17 bases spanning the gap. The CDR3 covers 16 residues. CDR1 and CDR2 (germline): KGHSH, LQKENI. In DNA form, the CDR3 reads TGTGCCAGCTCACCAAGCCGAGACCAGAGTCCCTATGGCTACACCTTC. This translates into CASSPSRDQSPYGYTF.

This chain links TRBV18 with TRBJ2-1; a possible D gene is TRBD1 (5 bases). The germline CDR1 and CDR2 sequences are KGHSH and LQKENI. This CDR3 is built from 15 residues. V dropped 5 bases and J dropped 2 bases, with 13 bases sitting between them. CDR3 protein: CASSERQPTYNEQFF. CDR3 nucleotides: TGTGCCAGCTCAGAGAGACAGCCTACCTACAATGAGCAGTTCTTC.

A note on this clone: Other DNA sequences of this sample code for an identical CDR3. The chain recombines TRBV7-3 with TRBJ2-7, with D tentatively TRBD2 (6 bases). The CDR3 contains 13 residues. The germline CDR1 and CDR2 sequences are SGHTA and FQGTGA. The V and J ends lost 6 bases and 2 bases respectively, with 11 bases between them. CDR3 coding DNA: TGTGCCAGCAGTCCCGGGACTCCCTACGAGCAGTACTTC. Amino acids: CASSPGTPYEQYF.

The J gene is TRBJ2-7, the V gene TRBV11-2, with 9 bases matching TRBD1. Germline loops: CDR1 SGHAT, CDR2 FQNNGV. V lost 3 bases and J lost 1; bases outside the gene matches: 4. The CDR3 extends over 15 amino acids. The CDR3: CASSFRDRVSYEQYF. Written as DNA, the CDR3 is TGTGCCAGCAGCTTCCGGGACAGGGTTTCCTACGAGCAGTACTTC.

The chain links TRBV10-3 to TRBJ2-5; D is perhaps TRBD2 (6 bases). The V gene lost 8 bases and the J gene lost 5 bases, with 15 bases spanning the gap. Germline V gene sequence: CDR1 ENHRY, CDR2 SYGVKD. This CDR3 spans 13 amino acids. The chain's CDR3 is CAIAAAGSETQYF. The DNA for the CDR3 is TGTGCCATCGCGGCCGCGGGATCGGAGACCCAGTACTTC.

The sample holds one count of this clone. Other DNA variants within this sample encode the same CDR3. This chain links TRBV9 with TRBJ2-5; D unclear. The length of the CDR3 is 13 residues. The germline V and J ends were trimmed by 0 bases and 1 base, with 4 bases remaining between them. The germline V gene encodes CDR1 SGDLS and CDR2 YYNGEE. The chain's CDR3 is CASSVGAQETQYF. The CDR3 DNA is TGTGCCAGCAGCGTAGGGGCCCAAGAGACCCAGTACTTC.

The chain carries TRBV7-8 and TRBJ2-1, with D possibly being TRBD1 or TRBD2 (5 bases each). This CDR3 contains 16 residues. The germline CDR1 and CDR2 sequences are SGHVS and FQNEAQ. The germline V and J ends were trimmed by 7 bases and 0 bases, with 16 bases remaining between them. CDR3 coding DNA: TGTGCCAGCAACCCCACCCGGGGCAGCTCCTACAATGAGCAGTTCTTC. Residues: CASNPTRGSSYNEQFF.

CDR3 residues: CAITSGNTGELFF. For the CDR3, the DNA is TGTGCCATCACCAGTGGGAACACCGGGGAGCTGTTTTTT. V and J are TRBV28 and TRBJ2-2; no clear D. The CDR3 runs to 13 residues. The ends were cut back, 10 bases at V and 1 base at J, with 10 bases in the middle. Per germline, CDR1 MDHEN and CDR2 SYDVKM.

To note about this clone: The sample holds other DNA sequences that translate to the same CDR3. V usage is TRBV30 and J usage is TRBJ1-4; 7 bases fit TRBD1. The V and J ends lost 3 bases and 0 bases, in that order; junction bases with no gene match: 4. Germline assignment: CDR1 GTSNPN and CDR2 SVGIG (reference sequence). The CDR3 has 15 residues. DNA of the CDR3: TGTGCCTGGAGCACCGGGACAGCAACTAATGAAAAACTGTTTTTT. It yields the protein CAWSTGTATNEKLFF.

The chain uses TRBV5-1 and TRBJ2-4; 8 nucleotides line up with TRBD2. V was pared by 3 bases and J by 8 bases, with 10 bases of the junction left unmatched. Germline CDR1 and CDR2: SGHRS and YFSETQ. This CDR3 comprises 15 residues. CDR3 loop: CASSSSGTRGDIQYF. The DNA for the CDR3 is TGCGCCAGCAGCTCATCCGGGACTAGAGGGGACATTCAGTACTTC.

A word on this clone: The same CDR3 arises from other DNA sequences in this sample as well. The rearrangement links TRBV7-2 to TRBJ2-1; D unresolved. Germline CDR1 SGHTA, CDR2 FQGNSA. With 6 bases removed from V and 4 bases from J, the gap between germline ends came to 10 bases. The CDR3 consists of 13 residues. CDR3 residues: CASSLPLYNEQFF. As DNA, the CDR3 is TGTGCCAGCAGTCTCCCGCTTTACAATGAGCAGTTCTTC.

The J gene is TRBJ2-3, the V gene TRBV5-4; D gene unclear. CDR3 length equals 12 residues. Germline CDR1 reads SGHNT; CDR2 reads YYREEE (reference sequence). Trimming removed 3 bases at V and 0 bases at J, with 2 bases between. In DNA, the CDR3 is TGTGCCAGCAGCTATAGCACAGATACGCAGTATTTT. It codes for CASSYSTDTQYF.

The rearrangement joins TRBV7-6 to TRBJ2-1; 8 nucleotides align to TRBD2. Per the germline V gene, CDR1 is SGHVS and CDR2 is FNYEAQ. Germline trimming cut 0 bases from V and 4 bases from J; bases unmatched to any gene: 5. The CDR3 loop spans 16 amino acids. CDR3 sequence reads: CASSLAISGTYNEQFF. The CDR3 DNA is TGTGCCAGCAGCTTAGCAATTAGCGGGACATACAATGAGCAGTTCTTC.

The genes are TRBV6-1 and TRBJ2-1; 8 bases are shared with TRBD2. The CDR3 consists of 16 residues. With 2 bases clipped from V and 0 bases from J, the junction kept 3 bases outside the gene matches. Per germline, CDR1 MNHNS and CDR2 SASEGT. The CDR3 reads CASSEPSGSSYNEQFF. CDR3 nucleotides: TGTGCCAGCAGTGAACCAAGCGGGAGCTCCTACAATGAGCAGTTCTTC.

The CDR3 DNA reads TGCGCCAGCAGCTTTAGCGGGAGGGCCGGGGAGCAGTTCTTC. Translation gives CASSFSGRAGEQFF. The chain couples TRBV5-1 to TRBJ2-1; TRBD2 matches at 11 bases. Germline CDR1 and CDR2: SGHRS and YFSETQ. The CDR3 contains 14 residues. The ends lost 2 bases at V and 10 bases at J; junction bases unmatched: 5.

The rearrangement uses TRBV18 and TRBJ2-7; TRBD1 is a possible D gene (5 bases). Between the trimmed V and J ends, which lost 2 bases and 2 bases, there was a span of 13 bases. This CDR3 has 15 amino acids. In germline, CDR1 is KGHSH, CDR2 LQKENI. The chain's CDR3 is CASSPSARAAYEQYF. Written as DNA, the CDR3 is TGTGCCAGCTCACCATCGGCCAGGGCTGCCTACGAGCAGTACTTC.

This clone has a single count. This chain connects TRBV5-1 to TRBJ1-5; D unclear. The CDR3 length is 15 residues. Trimming took 1 base from V and 1 from J, leaving 9 bases between them. Germline CDR1 SGHRS, CDR2 YFSETQ. In DNA, the CDR3 is TGCGCCAGCAGCTTGACTGGGGAAAGCAATCAGCCCCAGCATTTT. This translates into CASSLTGESNQPQHF.

The V gene is TRBV30, the J gene TRBJ1-1; weak D call: TRBD1 (6 bases). CDR1 and CDR2 from the germline V gene are GTSNPN and SVGIG (reference sequence). V was pared by 3 bases and J by 4 bases, with 12 bases between. The CDR3 has 13 residues. The CDR3 DNA reads TGTGCCTGGAGCGAGGGACAAACCACTGAAGCTTTCTTT. As protein: CAWSEGQTTEAFF.